This T cell receptor (beta chain) comes out of a study of cytomegalovirus exposure and HLA in healthy donors. Study-level findings and limits: When analyzed later, the rates of TCR association showed variation by HLA locus, with DRB1 the most and HLA-C the fewest. Follow-up analysis later connected one missense variant in DCLRE1C with trimming of TCR beta V- and J-genes. TCR beta chains associated with HLA were, in a later analysis, more clonally expanded than equally common others.

About this clone: What it recognizes is unknown.

A multiplex PCR was run with 60 Vbeta primers and 13 Jbeta primers. The assay was immunoSEQ multiplex PCR, and TCRdb's table has in-frame clones only and misses some. This sample carries some 150,000 clones, more than 80% of them seen once, and the ten largest clones take roughly 13%. The source is a woman aged 50 to 60 in good health and CMV-seronegative. Sequenced input: PBMCs.

Here the CDR3 reads CASSAGRDTDYEQYF. The DNA of the CDR3 is TGTGCCAGCAGCGCCGGCCGGGACACCGACTACGAGCAGTACTTC. The chain joins TRBV7-9 to TRBJ2-7, with D maybe TRBD1 (6 bases). The germline V gene has CDR1 SEHNR and CDR2 FQNEAQ (reference sequence). This CDR3 contains 15 residues. The V and J ends lost 5 bases and 3 bases respectively, with 17 bases between them.